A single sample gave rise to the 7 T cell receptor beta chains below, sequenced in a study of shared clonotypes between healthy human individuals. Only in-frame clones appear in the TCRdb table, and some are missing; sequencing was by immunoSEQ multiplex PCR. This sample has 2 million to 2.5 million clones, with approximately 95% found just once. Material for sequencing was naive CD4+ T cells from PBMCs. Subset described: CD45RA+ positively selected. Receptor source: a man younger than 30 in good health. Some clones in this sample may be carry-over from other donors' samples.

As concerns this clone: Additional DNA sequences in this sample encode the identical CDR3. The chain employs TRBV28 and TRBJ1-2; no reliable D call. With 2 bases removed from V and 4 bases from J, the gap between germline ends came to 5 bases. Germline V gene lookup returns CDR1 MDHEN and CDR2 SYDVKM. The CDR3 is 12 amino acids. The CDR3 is CASSLPSYGYTF. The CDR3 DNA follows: TGTGCCAGCAGTTTACCCAGCTATGGCTACACCTTC.

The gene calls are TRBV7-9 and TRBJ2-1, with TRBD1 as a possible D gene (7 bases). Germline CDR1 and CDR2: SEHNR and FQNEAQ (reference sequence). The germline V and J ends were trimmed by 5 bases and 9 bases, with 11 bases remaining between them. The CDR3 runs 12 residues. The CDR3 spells CASSSQGGEQFF. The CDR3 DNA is TGTGCCAGCAGCAGCCAGGGGGGTGAGCAGTTCTTC.

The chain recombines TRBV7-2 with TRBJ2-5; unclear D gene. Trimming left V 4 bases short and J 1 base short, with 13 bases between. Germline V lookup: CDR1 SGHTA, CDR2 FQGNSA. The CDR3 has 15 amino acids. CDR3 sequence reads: CASSSSVVFQETQYF. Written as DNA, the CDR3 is TGTGCCAGCAGCTCCTCCGTCGTCTTCCAAGAGACCCAGTACTTC. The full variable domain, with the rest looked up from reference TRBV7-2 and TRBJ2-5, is GAGVSQSPSNKVTEKGKDVELRCDPISGHTALYWYRQSLGQGLEFLIYFQGNSAPDKSGLPSDRFSAERTGGSVSTLTIQRTQQEDSAVYLCASSSSVVFQETQYFGPGTRLLVL.

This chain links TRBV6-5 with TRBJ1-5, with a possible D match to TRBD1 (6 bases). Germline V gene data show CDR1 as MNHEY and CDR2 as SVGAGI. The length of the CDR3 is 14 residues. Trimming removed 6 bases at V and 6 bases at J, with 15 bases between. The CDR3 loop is CASRRQALAQPQHF. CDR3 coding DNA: TGTGCCAGCAGACGACAGGCTCTGGCTCAGCCCCAGCATTTT.

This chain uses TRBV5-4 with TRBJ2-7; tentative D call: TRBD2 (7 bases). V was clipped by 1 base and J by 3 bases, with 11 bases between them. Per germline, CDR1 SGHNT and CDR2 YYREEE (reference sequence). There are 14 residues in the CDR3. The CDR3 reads CASSLTGGLYEQYF. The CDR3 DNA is TGTGCCAGCAGCTTGACGGGGGGCCTCTACGAGCAGTACTTC.

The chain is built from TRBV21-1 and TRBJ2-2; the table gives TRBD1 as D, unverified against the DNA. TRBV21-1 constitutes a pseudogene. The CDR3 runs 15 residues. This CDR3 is CASSNPGEGPGELFF. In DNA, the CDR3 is TGTGCCAGCAGCAACCCAGGGGAAGGTCCCGGGGAGCTGTTTTTT.

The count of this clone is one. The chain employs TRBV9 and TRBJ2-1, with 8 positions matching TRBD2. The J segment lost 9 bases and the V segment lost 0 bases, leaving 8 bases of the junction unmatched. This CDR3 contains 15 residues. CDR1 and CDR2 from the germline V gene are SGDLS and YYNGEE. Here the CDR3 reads CASSVVAGIAGEQFF. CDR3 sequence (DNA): TGTGCCAGCAGCGTAGTAGCGGGAATTGCGGGTGAGCAGTTCTTC.